The sequence of this T cell receptor (beta chain) was determined in a study of blood T cell repertoires in COVID-19. The wider study: Whether acute or convalescent, the COVID-19 samples came from the United States, Italy and Spain. The cDNA or gDNA used as material had been derived from T cells, B-cell-depleted T cells, or PBMCs.

Authors' analysis steps: Reference gene primer amplification in the assay estimated nucleated cell counts. The assay was immunoSEQ multiplex PCR, and TCRdb's table has in-frame clones only and misses some. That table gives V, J and clone size, and the DNA gave D and trimming. The sample holds roughly 310,000 clones, 85% to 90% seen once. Patients from Seattle were sampled longitudinally, starting during active infection. V lost 2 bases to trimming and J lost 0 bases; unmatched junction nucleotides: 2. CDR1 is SGHNT, CDR2 YENEEA, per germline. The CDR3 extends over 15 amino acids. The source is a woman aged 25 to 39 with COVID-19, enrolled during active disease. The J gene is TRBJ2-3, the V gene TRBV11-3, with 7 bases lining up with TRBD2. Sequenced: peripheral blood. The CDR3 bases are TGTGCCAGCAGCTTACGGGGGGTTAGCACAGATACGCAGTATTTT. Its translation: CASSLRGVSTDTQYF. Drawing the rest from reference TRBV11-3 and TRBJ2-3, the complete variable domain is EAGVVQSPRYKIIEKKQPVAFWCNPISGHNTLYWYLQNLGQGPELLIRYENEEAVDDSQLPKDRFSAERLKGVDSTLKIQPAELGDSAVYLCASSLRGVSTDTQYFGPGTRLTVL.